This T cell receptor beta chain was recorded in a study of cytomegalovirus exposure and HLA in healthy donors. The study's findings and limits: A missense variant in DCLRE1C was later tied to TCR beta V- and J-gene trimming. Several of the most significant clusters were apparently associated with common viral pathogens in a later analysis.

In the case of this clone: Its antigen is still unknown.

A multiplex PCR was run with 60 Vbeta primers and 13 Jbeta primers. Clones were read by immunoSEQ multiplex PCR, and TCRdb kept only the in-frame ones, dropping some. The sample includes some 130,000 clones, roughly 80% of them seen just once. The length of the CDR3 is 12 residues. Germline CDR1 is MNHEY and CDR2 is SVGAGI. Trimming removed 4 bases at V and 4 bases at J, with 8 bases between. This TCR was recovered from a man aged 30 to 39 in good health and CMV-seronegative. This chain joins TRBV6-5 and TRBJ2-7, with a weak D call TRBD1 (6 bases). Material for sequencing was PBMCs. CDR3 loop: CASSLTGYEQYF. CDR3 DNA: TGTGCCAGCAGTTTGACAGGTTACGAGCAGTACTTC.